These 9 T cell receptor beta chains originate from one sample sequenced in a study of blood T cell repertoires in COVID-19. Here immunoSEQ multiplex PCR was the method, and the copy in TCRdb shows in-frame clones only, minus some. The sample includes some 42,000 clones, under 90% seen only once; the top ten take under 0.4%. Sequenced input: peripheral blood. Source of these receptors: a human donor in a cohort sampled during active COVID-19.

J is TRBJ2-7 and V is TRBV5-1; TRBD1 matches at 10 bases. Germline CDR1 and CDR2: SGHRS and YFSETQ. The CDR3 is 15 amino acids. Trimming at V came to 4 bases and at J to 4 bases, leaving 8 bases not matched to a gene. In nucleotides, the CDR3 is TGCGCCAGCAGCGAGGGACAGGGGTTTGCGTACGAGCAGTACTTC. It yields the protein CASSEGQGFAYEQYF.

A word on this clone: The junction departs from germline at one end; a sequencing error may be responsible. This chain joins TRBV4-3 and TRBJ1-2; maybe TRBD1 (5 bases). The CDR3 has 11 amino acids. Per the germline V gene, CDR1 is LGHNA and CDR2 is YSLEER. CDR3 residues: CASSQQGASSF. The CDR3 nucleotides are TGCGCCAGCAGCCAACAGGGTGCTTCTTCCTTC.

This clone has a single count. This chain connects TRBV6-5 to TRBJ2-7; perhaps TRBD2 as D (5 bases). Trimming removed 6 bases from V and 5 bases from J, with 17 bases in between. CDR3 size: 14 residues. CDR1 and CDR2 (germline): MNHEY, SVGAGI. The CDR3 is CASSSDPGRDEQYF. The CDR3 nucleotides are TGTGCCAGCAGCTCAGATCCGGGGAGAGACGAGCAGTACTTC.

The count of this clone is one. The chain has TRBV4-3 and TRBJ2-7; no definite D call. Trimming removed 3 bases at V and 3 bases at J, with 12 bases between. Germline lookup yields CDR1 LGHNA and CDR2 YSLEER. This CDR3 spans 14 amino acids. The CDR3 here is CASSQQVVGYEQYF. CDR3 sequence (DNA): TGCGCCAGCAGCCAGCAGGTGGTTGGCTACGAGCAGTACTTC.

J is TRBJ1-1 and V is TRBV7-2; 9 positions agree with TRBD1. Per the germline V gene, CDR1 is SGHTA and CDR2 is FQGNSA. The V segment lost 2 bases and the J segment 8 bases; nucleotides outside the gene matches: 15. This CDR3 contains 17 residues. Written as DNA, the CDR3 is TGTGCCAGCAGCTTACCAATACAGGGGGCGAGGAGGCTGGAAGCTTTCTTT. Amino acids: CASSLPIQGARRLEAFF.

This rearrangement joins TRBV4-3 to TRBJ1-1; 7 bases line up with TRBD1. Germline V lookup: CDR1 LGHNA, CDR2 YSLEER. Trimming cost V 2 bases and J 3 bases; bases outside gene matches: 6. The CDR3 is 15 amino acids. The CDR3 loop reads CASSQYLDRYTEAFF. The DNA of the CDR3 is TGCGCCAGCAGCCAATACTTGGACAGGTACACTGAAGCTTTCTTT.

This chain connects TRBV4-3 to TRBJ2-6; 11 bases align to TRBD1. CDR1 is LGHNA and CDR2 is YSLEER in the germline V gene. V lost 4 bases, J lost 0 bases, and 14 bases stayed unmatched. There are 21 residues in the CDR3. The CDR3 loop reads CASSLQRSGQGGDSGANVLTF. CDR3 coding DNA: TGCGCCAGCAGCCTCCAAAGGTCGGGACAGGGGGGAGACTCTGGGGCCAACGTCCTGACTTTC.

This clone was seen once. The CDR3 nucleotides are TGTGCCAGCAGCTTAGACAGGGGGCTCTATGGCTACACCTTC. Protein sequence: CASSLDRGLYGYTF. The chain links TRBV7-9 to TRBJ1-2, with 9 bases matching TRBD1. V shed 1 base, J shed 4 bases, and the junction held 1 base outside the gene matches. Germline lookup yields CDR1 SEHNR and CDR2 FQNEAQ (reference sequence). The CDR3 spans 14 residues.

V usage is TRBV10-3 and J usage is TRBJ1-2; D may be TRBD1 (5 bases). The CDR3 is 14 residues long. Between the trimmed V and J ends, which lost 6 bases and 6 bases, there was a span of 17 bases. Per germline, CDR1 ENHRY and CDR2 SYGVKD. The CDR3 DNA follows: TGTGCCATCAGGGCCCGGGGGGGGGAGGATGGCTACACCTTC. The encoded protein is CAIRARGGEDGYTF.